A selection of T cell receptor beta chains follows, all from one sample in a study of shared clonotypes between healthy human individuals. The table came from immunoSEQ multiplex PCR; TCRdb's copy has only in-frame clones and leaves some out. The sample includes 2 million to 2.5 million clones, about nine tenths seen only once; the top ten take 0.37%. Source material: naive CD4+ T cells from PBMCs. These receptor sequences come from a man younger than 35 in good health. Some clones in this sample may be carry-over from other donors' samples. The CDR3 runs from the conserved cysteine through the conserved F or W. The D gene is left open where the match is weak. Clone size is shown for a subset of rows, as once, few, many or a class of expanded clone.

d_call: .; clone_size: .; v_call: TRBV4-3; j_call: TRBJ2-7; cdr3_nt: TGCGCCAGCAGCCAAGGGGGGACAACAGCCTACGAGCAGTACTTC; cdr3_aa: CASSQGGTTAYEQYF
d_call: .; clone_size: .; v_call: TRBV19; j_call: TRBJ2-7; cdr3_nt: TGTGCCAGTAGGCAGGGGCCCTCCTACGAGCAGTACTTC; cdr3_aa: CASRQGPSYEQYF
d_call: .; clone_size: .; v_call: TRBV19; j_call: TRBJ2-7; cdr3_nt: TGTGCCAGTAGTAATCGAGCCTACGAGCAGTACTTC; cdr3_aa: CASSNRAYEQYF
d_call: .; clone_size: .; v_call: TRBV5-1; j_call: TRBJ2-2; cdr3_nt: TGCGCCAGCAGCTTGGGAGTCACCGGGGAGCTGTTTTTT; cdr3_aa: CASSLGVTGELFF
d_call: .; clone_size: .; v_call: TRBV5-1; j_call: TRBJ2-3; cdr3_nt: TGCGCCAGCAGCGCGGATGTTACGGCAGTTAGCACAGATACGCAGTATTTT; cdr3_aa: CASSADVTAVSTDTQYF
d_call: TRBD1; clone_size: .; v_call: TRBV27; j_call: TRBJ2-2; cdr3_nt: TGTGCCAGCACCACTTTTGTAAGGGGGCCCACCGGGGAGCTGTTTTTT; cdr3_aa: CASTTFVRGPTGELFF
d_call: .; clone_size: once; v_call: TRBV11-3; j_call: TRBJ2-7; cdr3_nt: TGTGCCAGCAGCCCTCGCTTTCCAGACGAGCAGTACTTC; cdr3_aa: CASSPRFPDEQYF
d_call: .; clone_size: once; v_call: TRBV18; j_call: TRBJ1-5; cdr3_nt: TGTGCCAGCTCACCGGCGGAACAGCCCCAGCATTTT; cdr3_aa: CASSPAEQPQHF
d_call: .; clone_size: .; v_call: TRBV6-5; j_call: TRBJ2-5; cdr3_nt: TGTGCCAGCAGTTACTCTCCCCGACCCGCTGGAGAGACCCAGTACTTC; cdr3_aa: CASSYSPRPAGETQYF
d_call: .; clone_size: few; v_call: TRBV6-1; j_call: TRBJ1-5; cdr3_nt: TGTGCCAGCAGTGAAGCGCTGGGATACAGCAATCAGCCCCAGCATTTT; cdr3_aa: CASSEALGYSNQPQHF
d_call: TRBD1; clone_size: .; v_call: TRBV7-8; j_call: TRBJ1-5; cdr3_nt: TGTGCCAGCAGCGCAACAGGGGTAAGGAATCAGCCCCAGCATTTT; cdr3_aa: CASSATGVRNQPQHF
d_call: .; clone_size: .; v_call: TRBV18; j_call: TRBJ2-2; cdr3_nt: TGTGCCAGCTCACCACCGTCCGGGGGAGGTTCGGCCGGGGAGCTGTTTTTT; cdr3_aa: CASSPPSGGGSAGELFF
d_call: .; clone_size: once; v_call: TRBV18; j_call: TRBJ2-2; cdr3_nt: TGTGCCAGCTCACGATTGACTAGACCGAACACCGGGGAGCTGTTTTTT; cdr3_aa: CASSRLTRPNTGELFF
d_call: .; clone_size: .; v_call: TRBV6-1; j_call: TRBJ1-4; cdr3_nt: TGTGCCAGCAGTGACCTCAGTCGGCAGCTTAATGAAAAACTGTTTTTT; cdr3_aa: CASSDLSRQLNEKLFF
d_call: .; clone_size: .; v_call: TRBV6-1; j_call: TRBJ1-3; cdr3_nt: TGTGCCAGCAGTGAAACTAGGGCGGGATGGTTTGGAAACACCATATATTTT; cdr3_aa: CASSETRAGWFGNTIYF
d_call: TRBD2; clone_size: .; v_call: TRBV6-6; j_call: TRBJ2-3; cdr3_nt: TGTGCCAGCAGTTACGGGCGGGAGGGCCCCGATACGCAGTATTTT; cdr3_aa: CASSYGREGPDTQYF
d_call: .; clone_size: .; v_call: TRBV28; j_call: TRBJ2-2; cdr3_nt: TGTGCCAGCAGTTCGGGTGGCACTTCGTTGACCGGGGAGCTGTTTTTT; cdr3_aa: CASSSGGTSLTGELFF
d_call: .; clone_size: .; v_call: TRBV5-1; j_call: TRBJ2-3; cdr3_nt: TGCGCCAGCAGCAAGGGACTTCTCGAGTCCACAGATACGCAGTATTTT; cdr3_aa: CASSKGLLESTDTQYF
d_call: .; clone_size: .; v_call: TRBV19; j_call: TRBJ2-6; cdr3_nt: TGTGCCAGTACCCCATCTCTGGGGTCTGGGGCCAACGTCCTGACTTTC; cdr3_aa: CASTPSLGSGANVLTF
d_call: TRBD1; clone_size: .; v_call: TRBV25-1; j_call: TRBJ1-4; cdr3_nt: TGTGCCAGCAGTGCAACGACAGGGGTACGAGAAAAACTGTTTTTT; cdr3_aa: CASSATTGVREKLFF
d_call: .; clone_size: once; v_call: TRBV19; j_call: TRBJ2-1; cdr3_nt: TGTGCCAGTAGTACTTATCGGACGGCCAATGAGCAGTTCTTC; cdr3_aa: CASSTYRTANEQFF
d_call: .; clone_size: once; v_call: TRBV5-1; j_call: TRBJ2-7; cdr3_nt: TGCGCCAGCAGCCTAGAAAGCCCCTACTACGAGCAGTACTTC; cdr3_aa: CASSLESPYYEQYF